The 14 T cell receptor beta chains listed next were all sequenced from one sample in a study of radiation and T cells in renal cell carcinoma. Time point meaning: baseline pretreatment blood. Treatment of the sample: 15 Gy SBRT to primary tumor, nephrectomy 4 weeks later. Here immunoSEQ multiplex PCR was the method, and the copy in TCRdb shows in-frame clones only, minus some. The sample lists 130,000 to 150,000 clones; about 88% were seen once. Material: blood, obtained from a patient whose treatment included radiotherapy and nephrectomy. The receptors derive from a woman between 50 and 59 years old with renal cell carcinoma.

The gene calls are TRBV6-1 and TRBJ1-3, with D possibly matching TRBD1 (6 bases). The germline V gene has CDR1 MNHNS and CDR2 SASEGT. V lost 3 bases to trimming and J lost 3 bases, with 15 bases between them. This CDR3 is built from 16 residues. CDR3 coding DNA: TGTGCCAGCAGTGATCGGGGGACACCTCGTGGAAACACCATATATTTT. Its translation: CASSDRGTPRGNTIYF.

DNA of the CDR3: TGCGCCAGCAGCTTGGGCAGGAACACTGAAGCTTTCTTT. Its protein product is CASSLGRNTEAFF. The rearrangement joins TRBV5-1 to TRBJ1-1; D remains unclear. Germline values: CDR1 SGHRS, CDR2 YFSETQ. The length of the CDR3 is 13 residues. The ends were cut back, 0 bases at V and 1 base at J, with 4 bases in the middle.

J is TRBJ1-6 and V is TRBV5-4, with D hard to call. Germline lookup yields CDR1 SGHNT and CDR2 YYREEE (reference sequence). The CDR3 is 14 amino acids. V lost 1 base and J lost 7, with 9 bases in between. This CDR3 reads CASSLMAANSPLHF. CDR3 sequence (DNA): TGTGCCAGCAGCTTGATGGCAGCCAATTCACCCCTCCACTTT.

V usage is TRBV7-2 and J usage is TRBJ2-7; 9 positions match TRBD1. The CDR3 contains 14 residues. The germline V gene encodes CDR1 SGHTA and CDR2 FQGNSA. The junction had 4 bases not matched to a gene; V was cut back by 2 bases and J by 5 bases. In nucleotides, the CDR3 is TGTGCCAGCAGCTTATCGGGACAGGGAAACGAGCAGTACTTC. Translated: CASSLSGQGNEQYF.

This clone was detected a few times. The chain carries TRBV11-2 and TRBJ2-5; 10 nucleotides align to TRBD2. The CDR3 is 15 residues long. CDR1 and CDR2 from the germline V gene are SGHAT and FQNNGV. V was clipped by 5 bases and J by 7 bases; unmatched bases: 10. CDR3 in DNA: TGTGCCAGCAGCCTTATAGCGGGGGGAGTGGGGACCCAGTACTTC. Protein: CASSLIAGGVGTQYF.

The gene calls are TRBV21-1 and TRBJ2-7. TRBV21-1 is tagged as a pseudogene. There are 12 residues in the CDR3. CDR3 bases: TGTGCCAGCAGCGGGATACCCTACGAGCAGTACTTC. Protein: CASSGIPYEQYF.

The DNA of the CDR3 is TGTGCCAGCAGCCAGGGACAGGGAACAGATACGCAGTATTTT. This translates into CASSQGQGTDTQYF. V usage is TRBV5-4 and J usage is TRBJ2-3; the match to TRBD1 covers 9 bases. The junction had 3 bases not matched to a gene; V was cut back by 4 bases and J by 3 bases. In germline, CDR1 is SGHNT, CDR2 YYREEE (reference sequence). CDR3 size: 14 residues.

This chain joins TRBV18 and TRBJ2-5, with D perhaps TRBD2 (6 bases). The V gene's germline CDR1 is KGHSH and CDR2 LQKENI. This CDR3 is 15 amino acids long. V was clipped by 3 bases and J by 0 bases, with 11 bases between them. This CDR3 is CASSPGTAYQETQYF. The CDR3 nucleotides read TGTGCCAGCTCACCGGGGACTGCCTACCAAGAGACCCAGTACTTC.

The rearrangement uses TRBV18 and TRBJ2-5, with D perhaps TRBD2 (6 bases). CDR1 is KGHSH, CDR2 LQKENI, per germline. The CDR3 is 18 amino acids. V was trimmed by 0 bases and J by 2 bases, leaving 19 bases between them. CDR3 residues: CASSPPLERREEQETQYF. The CDR3 DNA sequence: TGTGCCAGCTCACCACCTCTCGAGCGGAGGGAGGAACAAGAGACCCAGTACTTC.

This clone appeared a few times. The chain is built from TRBV15 and TRBJ1-1, with 7 bases matching TRBD1. Germline trimming cut 4 bases from V and 6 bases from J; bases unmatched to any gene: 2. CDR1 is LNHNV, CDR2 YYDKDF, per germline (reference sequence). The CDR3 is 12 residues long. CDR3 sequence reads: CATSTTGAEAFF. The CDR3 coding sequence is TGTGCCACCAGCACTACAGGGGCTGAAGCTTTCTTT.

The rearrangement links TRBV14 to TRBJ2-1; 9 bases are shared with TRBD1. V lost 0 bases to trimming and J lost 3 bases; unmatched junction nucleotides: 3. Germline V lookup: CDR1 SGHDN, CDR2 FVKESK. The CDR3 contains 16 residues. CDR3 DNA sequence: TGTGCCAGCAGCCAAGAAGTGGGACAGGGCTACAATGAGCAGTTCTTC. Translation gives CASSQEVGQGYNEQFF.

The chain is built from TRBV18 and TRBJ1-5; D is unresolved. Trimming left V 2 bases short and J 6 bases short, with 8 bases between. The CDR3 length is 13 residues. Germline V gene lookup returns CDR1 KGHSH and CDR2 LQKENI. The CDR3 here is CASSPEWSQPQHF. DNA for the CDR3: TGTGCCAGCTCACCAGAATGGTCTCAGCCCCAGCATTTT. Using reference TRBV18 and TRBJ1-5 for the parts outside the CDR3, the full variable domain is NAGVMQNPRHLVRRRGQEARLRCSPMKGHSHVYWYRQLPEEGLKFMVYLQKENIIDESGMPKERFSAEFPKEGPSILRIQQVVRGDSAAYFCASSPEWSQPQHFGDGTRLSIL.

The V gene is TRBV19, the J gene TRBJ1-2; the D is unclear. This CDR3 spans 10 amino acids. Germline V gene lookup returns CDR1 LNHDA and CDR2 SQIVND (reference sequence). The ends were cut back, 10 bases at V and 8 bases at J, with 11 bases in the middle. The CDR3 loop is CATEFGGYTF. DNA of the CDR3: TGTGCCACGGAGTTTGGCGGCTACACCTTC.

This chain links TRBV6-1 with TRBJ2-1, with 13 bases aligning to TRBD2. Unmatched junction bases numbered 6, after V lost 6 bases and J lost 10 bases. Looked up from germline, CDR1 is MNHNS and CDR2 is SASEGT. The CDR3 is made up of 14 amino acids. The CDR3 is CASRELAGGIEQFF. CDR3 sequence (DNA): TGTGCCAGCAGGGAACTAGCGGGGGGGATAGAGCAGTTCTTC.